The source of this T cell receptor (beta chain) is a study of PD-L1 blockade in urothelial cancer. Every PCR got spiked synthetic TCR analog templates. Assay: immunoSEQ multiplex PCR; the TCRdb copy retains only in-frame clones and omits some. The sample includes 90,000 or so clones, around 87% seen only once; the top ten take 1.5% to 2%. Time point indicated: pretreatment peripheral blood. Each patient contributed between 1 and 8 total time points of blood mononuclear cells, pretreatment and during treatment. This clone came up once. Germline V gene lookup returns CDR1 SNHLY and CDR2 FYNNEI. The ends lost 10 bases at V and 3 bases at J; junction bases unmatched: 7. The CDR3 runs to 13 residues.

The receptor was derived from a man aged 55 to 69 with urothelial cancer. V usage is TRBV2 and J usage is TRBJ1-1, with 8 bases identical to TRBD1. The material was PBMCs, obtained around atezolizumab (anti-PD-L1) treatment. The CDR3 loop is CATEDRVDTEAFF. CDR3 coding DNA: TGTGCCACCGAGGACAGGGTGGACACTGAAGCTTTCTTT.